This T cell receptor beta chain is from a study of blood T cell repertoires in COVID-19. Looking at the study overall: From T cells, B-cell-depleted T cells, or PBMCs came the material, which was cDNA or gDNA.

Methods used by the authors: How many nucleated cells were present was estimated from reference gene primer amplification. Profiled with immunoSEQ multiplex PCR; TCRdb holds only in-frame clones, not every one. V and J calls and clone size come straight from that table; D and trimming were deduced from the DNA. The sample records 100,000 to 150,000 clones, nearly 70% being singletons. V lost 1 base, J lost 4 bases, and 15 bases lay in between. The germline CDR1 and CDR2 sequences are MNHNS and SASEGT. The CDR3 has 16 amino acids. The chain carries TRBV6-1 and TRBJ2-3; D perhaps matches TRBD2 (6 bases). Sequencing was done on a sample of peripheral blood. The origin of this receptor is a woman aged 65 to 85 with acute or convalescent COVID-19. CDR3 amino acids: CASSEVRRAGPDTQYF. The CDR3 nucleotides are TGTGCCAGCAGTGAAGTTCGGAGGGCCGGACCAGATACGCAGTATTTT.